This record covers a single T cell receptor beta chain. The data stem from a study of T-cell reconstitution after alpha-beta-depleted transplantation in children. With 6 bases removed from V and 1 base from J, the gap between germline ends came to 13 bases. Germline-derived CDR1 and CDR2 are SQVTM and ANQGSEA. The CDR3 runs to 15 residues. Preparation of the TCRbeta library used unique molecular identifiers. TCRdb re-called the PCR reads through MiXCR, storing one row per CDR3 protein. The table shows 700,000 to 850,000 distinct CDR3 sequences, with about 15% occurring only once. Sequencing used PBMCs, mostly from graft donor cells, obtained 360 days after TCRalphabeta/CD19-depleted stem cell transplant. This TCR came from a male patient between 5 and 17 years old who had a stem cell transplant for acute lymphoblastic leukemia, so the T cells may come from the graft donor. The gene calls are TRBV29-1 and TRBJ2-6, with unresolved D. The CDR3 DNA reads as TGCAGCGTAAAGAAGGACCCTTCTGGGGCCAACGTCCTGACTTTC. This translates into CSVKKDPSGANVLTF.